A single sample gave rise to the 13 T cell receptor beta chains below, sequenced in a study of naive and memory T cell subsets. A UMI-containing oligonucleotide was joined by 3' ligation to the TCR cDNA template. Amplification of ligated cDNA took four PCR rounds with SP2 and nested alpha and beta constant primers. TCRdb ran MiXCR on the 5' RACE reads and lists one entry per CDR3 protein. The table shows about 48,000 distinct CDR3 sequences, with around 4.7% occurring only once. These receptors originate from a female donor in good health.

The table lists this clonotype with many counts. This chain connects TRBV12-3 or TRBV12-4 to TRBJ1-3, with unresolved D. CDR3 length equals 15 residues. Trimming took 4 bases from V and 0 from J, leaving 10 bases between them. CDR3: CASSSTWSSGNTIYF. CDR3 DNA sequence: TGTGCCAGCAGTTCGACGTGGAGCTCTGGAAACACCATATATTTT.

This clonotype was seen repeatedly, ten times or more. V is TRBV27 and J is TRBJ1-2, with D possibly matching TRBD1 (6 bases). The CDR3 extends over 13 amino acids. Germline V gene data show CDR1 as MNHEY and CDR2 as SMNVEV (reference sequence). V lost 5 bases, J lost 4 bases, and 11 bases lay in between. The CDR3 DNA reads TGTGCCAGCAGTGTCAGGGGCGGCTATGGCTACACCTTC. Its protein product is CASSVRGGYGYTF.

This clonotype came up many times. The J gene is TRBJ2-5, the V gene TRBV27, with D possibly being TRBD2 (5 bases). Germline loops: CDR1 MNHEY, CDR2 SMNVEV (reference sequence). Trimming took 6 bases from V and 5 from J, leaving 10 bases between them. CDR3 length: 12 amino acids. CDR3 region: CASRRGLETQYF. The DNA of the CDR3 is TGTGCCAGCAGAAGAGGGTTGGAGACCCAGTACTTC.

Ten or more counts support this clonotype. This chain uses TRBV18 with TRBJ2-1, with 9 bases matching TRBD2. Germline CDR1 and CDR2: KGHSH and LQKENI. Germline trimming cut 6 bases from V and 5 bases from J; bases unmatched to any gene: 8. CDR3 length equals 15 residues. The CDR3 protein is CASSQKREANNEQFF. The CDR3 DNA sequence: TGTGCCAGCTCCCAGAAGCGGGAGGCCAACAATGAGCAGTTCTTC.

In its sample, this clonotype was seen many times. The chain recombines TRBV29-1 with TRBJ1-1; TRBD1 agrees at 9 bases. The CDR3 covers 12 residues. Germline lookup yields CDR1 SQVTM and CDR2 ANQGSEA. The junction had 2 bases not matched to a gene; V was cut back by 7 bases and J by 2 bases. The CDR3 spells CSGGQGNTEAFF. As DNA, the CDR3 is TGCAGCGGGGGACAGGGAAACACTGAAGCTTTCTTT.

In its sample, this clonotype was seen many times. J is TRBJ2-1 and V is TRBV2; unclear D gene. In germline, CDR1 is SNHLY, CDR2 FYNNEI. The CDR3 length is 15 residues. V was cut by 0 bases and J by 8 bases, with 14 bases left in between. CDR3 DNA: TGTGCCAGCAGTGAAGCGTTAGGTTTTCTGGATGAGCAGTTCTTC. This gives the protein CASSEALGFLDEQFF.

The V gene is TRBV3-1, the J gene TRBJ2-1; TRBD2 matches at 14 bases. V gave up 4 bases and J gave up 7 bases; unmatched junction bases: 12. Germline CDR1 LGHDT, CDR2 YNNKEL (reference sequence). The CDR3 is made up of 18 amino acids. The CDR3 bases are TGTGCCAGCAGCCTAAGAGGGACTAGCGGGAGTGGTCGGAATGAGCAGTTCTTC. Translated, it gives CASSLRGTSGSGRNEQFF.

This clonotype occurred many times. The chain combines TRBV12-5 with TRBJ2-1; D gene ambiguous. Between the trimmed V and J ends, which lost 2 bases and 7 bases, there was a span of 6 bases. Germline V gives CDR1 LGHNT, CDR2 FRNRAP. This CDR3 spans 12 amino acids. The CDR3 DNA is TGTGCTAGTGGTTTGTCGGTTAATGAGCAGTTCTTC. It encodes CASGLSVNEQFF.

This clonotype was observed at least ten times. The chain has TRBV7-9 and TRBJ1-5, with D uncertain. Germline CDR1 SEHNR, CDR2 FQNEAQ (reference sequence). V lost 2 bases to trimming and J lost 5 bases, with 10 bases between them. The CDR3 runs 14 residues. The CDR3, as DNA: TGTGCCAGCAGCTTATACAGCCCGGATCAGCCCCAGCATTTT. This encodes CASSLYSPDQPQHF.

At least ten counts were recorded for this clonotype. The chain uses TRBV28 and TRBJ1-1; TRBD1 matches 8 bases. V gave up 5 bases and J gave up 6 bases; unmatched junction bases: 11. The V gene's germline CDR1 is MDHEN and CDR2 SYDVKM. This CDR3 comprises 15 residues. CDR3 DNA sequence: TGTGCCAGCAGTCTCCTCGGACAGGGAAGTCCTGAAGCTTTCTTT. Translated, it gives CASSLLGQGSPEAFF.

This clonotype was seen repeatedly, ten times or more. V gene TRBV9 combines with J gene TRBJ2-3; a weak D match, TRBD2 (6 bases). The CDR3 sequence is 15 residues long. The germline V and J ends were trimmed by 4 bases and 5 bases, with 17 bases remaining between them. The germline V gene has CDR1 SGDLS and CDR2 YYNGEE. CDR3 sequence (DNA): TGTGCCAGCAGCCCGAACCCTAGCGTGCTAGATACGCAGTATTTT. It codes for CASSPNPSVLDTQYF.

This clonotype was seen repeatedly, ten times or more. At one end, the junction sequence differs from germline, possibly due to a read error. The rearrangement uses TRBV4-1 and TRBJ2-3; TRBD2 matches at 10 bases. CDR1 is MGHRA, CDR2 YSYEKL, per germline. The length of the CDR3 is 13 residues. The CDR3 sequence is CASSQEQAGGPNF. The DNA of the CDR3 is TGCGCCAGCAGCCAAGAGCAAGCGGGAGGGCCGAATTTT.

This clonotype was seen at least ten times. The genes are TRBV7-9 and TRBJ1-3; D gene unclear. This CDR3 has 13 residues. Between the trimmed V and J ends, which lost 5 bases and 0 bases, there was a span of 5 bases. Germline values: CDR1 SEHNR, CDR2 FQNEAQ (reference sequence). CDR3 amino acids: CASSPSSGNTIYF. The CDR3, as DNA: TGTGCCAGCAGCCCTAGCTCTGGAAACACCATATATTTT. Based on the CDR3 plus reference TRBV7-9 and TRBJ1-3, the full variable domain is DTGVSQNPRHKITKRGQNVTFRCDPISEHNRLYWYRQTLGQGPEFLTYFQNEAQLEKSRLLSDRFSAERPKGSFSTLEIQRTEQGDSAMYLCASSPSSGNTIYFGEGSWLTVV.